The 24 T cell receptor beta chains below come from one sample, sequenced in a study of human T cells and chemical hapten exposure. The time point: patch test 1, 2 weeks after DPC sensitization. The treatment here: therapeutic diphenylcyclopropenone sensitization with weekly scalp DPC. TCRdb re-called the RACE reads with MiXCR, one entry per CDR3 protein. The sample records around 50,000 distinct CDR3 sequences, about a tenth being singletons. The sequencing here drew on whole blood, taken in connection with sensitization to the hapten diphenylcyclopropenone (DPC). These receptors all stem from a woman aged 45 to 65 with alopecia areata. Some clones in this sample may be carry-over from other donors' samples.

This chain links TRBV29-1 with TRBJ2-2; TRBD2 matches 11 bases. CDR1 is SQVTM, CDR2 ANQGSEA, per germline. After removal of 5 bases from V and 2 bases from J, the junction contained 7 bases not matched to a gene. This CDR3 is built from 16 residues. The CDR3 loop reads CSVLGLAERNTGELFF. DNA for the CDR3: TGCAGCGTTCTGGGACTAGCGGAGCGAAACACCGGGGAGCTGTTTTTT.

At least ten counts were recorded for this clonotype. V usage is TRBV3-1 and J usage is TRBJ2-5; D perhaps matches TRBD1 (5 bases). There are 15 residues in the CDR3. Per the germline V gene, CDR1 is LGHDT and CDR2 is YNNKEL (reference sequence). The V end was cut by 3 bases, the J end by 5 bases, with 16 bases between. The CDR3 DNA is TGTGCCAGCAGCCACCTTCTAGGGTCAGGGGAGACCCAGTACTTC. Translation: CASSHLLGSGETQYF.

J is TRBJ2-3 and V is TRBV20-1; 7 positions agree with TRBD2. The CDR3 is 16 residues long. V shed 3 bases and J 2 bases; nucleotides not matched to a gene: 11. Germline V CDR1 and CDR2: DFQATT, SNEGSKA (reference sequence). The CDR3 here is CSASSGRELSTDTQYF. CDR3 DNA sequence: TGCAGTGCTAGTTCTGGGCGGGAGTTATCCACAGATACGCAGTATTTT.

This chain joins TRBV7-2 and TRBJ2-3; the match to TRBD1 covers 9 bases. Germline lookup yields CDR1 SGHTA and CDR2 FQGNSA. This CDR3 spans 16 amino acids. V shed 1 base and J 0 bases; nucleotides not matched to a gene: 2. The CDR3 DNA follows: TGTGCCAGCAGCTTAGAAGGACAGGGGAGCACAGATACGCAGTATTTT. Protein: CASSLEGQGSTDTQYF.

This clonotype was recorded many times. The chain is built from TRBV28 and TRBJ2-5, with a weak D call TRBD2 (6 bases). Germline-derived CDR1 and CDR2 are MDHEN and SYDVKM. The V end lost 7 bases, the J end lost 0 bases, and 18 bases lay between the germline ends. The CDR3 contains 16 residues. The CDR3 here is CASNIPGVVNQETQYF. CDR3 in DNA: TGTGCCAGCAATATACCGGGGGTGGTCAACCAAGAGACCCAGTACTTC.

J is TRBJ2-7 and V is TRBV7-2; 10 positions agree with TRBD2. With 2 bases clipped from V and 3 bases from J, the junction kept 7 bases outside the gene matches. The CDR3 sequence is 16 residues long. Germline CDR1 reads SGHTA; CDR2 reads FQGNSA. For the CDR3, the DNA is TGTGCCAGCAGCTTAATGGCTAGCGGGAGTGTCTACGAGCAGTACTTC. This gives the protein CASSLMASGSVYEQYF.

A remark on this clonotype: This may come from a read error, since a much larger clone is one base off. CDR3 in DNA: TGTGCCAGCAAATCGGCGGGAGGCGGGACCCGGGAGCTGTTTTTT. Its protein is CASKSAGGGTRELFF. This chain connects TRBV28 to TRBJ2-2; 8 bases are shared with TRBD2. In germline, CDR1 is MDHEN, CDR2 SYDVKM. This CDR3 is 15 amino acids long. Unmatched junction bases numbered 13, after V lost 7 bases and J lost 9 bases.

This clonotype was counted at least ten times. The chain recombines TRBV6-5 with TRBJ2-7; 9 bases map to TRBD2. CDR3 length equals 17 residues. With V trimmed by 2 bases and J by 6 bases, 14 bases remained unmatched. CDR1 and CDR2 from the germline V gene are MNHEY and SVGAGI. CDR3 region: CASSYRPSGMAGVEQYF. Written as DNA, the CDR3 is TGTGCCAGCAGTTACCGGCCTAGCGGGATGGCCGGGGTCGAGCAGTACTTC.

The CDR3 bases are TGTGCCAGCAGCGAAGCTATGAACACTGAAGCTTTCTTT. Encoded protein: CASSEAMNTEAFF. The chain carries TRBV25-1 and TRBJ1-1; D gene ambiguous. V dropped 6 bases and J dropped 0 bases, with 8 bases sitting between them. Germline CDR1 is MGHDK and CDR2 is SYGVNS. The CDR3 has 13 residues.

This clonotype was seen a few times. The CDR3 loop reads CASSLVTRVYGYTF. The CDR3 region has the DNA TGTGCCAGCAGTTTAGTTACAAGAGTCTATGGCTACACCTTC. The gene calls are TRBV28 and TRBJ1-2; D not certain. The V end was cut by 2 bases, the J end by 4 bases, with 11 bases between. There are 14 residues in the CDR3. Germline V CDR1 and CDR2: MDHEN, SYDVKM.

This clonotype was detected only a few times. In DNA, the CDR3 is TGCAGCGCCGACTACCAGCAAGAGACCCAGTACTTC. Protein: CSADYQQETQYF. V and J are TRBV29-1 and TRBJ2-5, with a tentative D call TRBD2 (5 bases). Germline-derived CDR1 and CDR2 are SQVTM and ANQGSEA. This CDR3 is built from 12 residues. V lost 7 bases to trimming and J lost 2 bases, with 11 bases between them.

This clonotype has a count of ten or more. CDR3 in DNA: TGTGCCAGCAGCCTTCTAGGGAACGAGCAGTACTTC. The encoded protein is CASSLLGNEQYF. The V call is TRBV3-1, the J call TRBJ2-7; D not certain. This CDR3 spans 12 amino acids. V was trimmed by 4 bases and J by 5 bases, leaving 9 bases between them. Germline CDR1 is LGHDT and CDR2 is YNNKEL (reference sequence).

This clonotype was seen repeatedly, ten times or more. The chain links TRBV3-1 to TRBJ1-6, with D possibly being TRBD1 (5 bases). This CDR3 contains 14 residues. V lost 0 bases and J 10 bases, leaving 10 bases between the germline ends. Per germline, CDR1 LGHDT and CDR2 YNNKEL (reference sequence). DNA for the CDR3: TGTGCCAGCAGCCAAGAATTTAGGGGATCACCCCTCCACTTT. Translated, it gives CASSQEFRGSPLHF.

The table lists this clonotype with a few counts. The rearrangement joins TRBV18 to TRBJ1-1, with a weak D call TRBD1 (6 bases). Germline V CDR1 and CDR2: KGHSH, LQKENI. This CDR3 comprises 14 residues. Trimming removed 3 bases from V and 1 base from J, with 9 bases in between. CDR3 loop: CASSPLGQNTEAFF. The CDR3 DNA follows: TGTGCCAGCTCACCCTTGGGACAGAACACTGAAGCTTTCTTT.

This clonotype was recorded at least ten times. The chain uses TRBV18 and TRBJ1-1, with 7 positions matching TRBD1. Germline trimming cut 3 bases from V and 10 bases from J; bases unmatched to any gene: 5. Per germline, CDR1 KGHSH and CDR2 LQKENI. This CDR3 region has 12 residues. CDR3 in amino acids: CASSPRDSRAFF. The CDR3 DNA is TGTGCCAGCTCACCTCGGGACAGCCGAGCTTTCTTT. Looking up the rest from reference TRBV18 and TRBJ1-1 gives the full variable domain: NAGVMQNPRHLVRRRGQEARLRCSPMKGHSHVYWYRQLPEEGLKFMVYLQKENIIDESGMPKERFSAEFPKEGPSILRIQQVVRGDSAAYFCASSPRDSRAFFGQGTRLTVV.

This clonotype showed up many times. This chain links TRBV3-1 with TRBJ2-6; D unresolved. The V gene lost 0 bases and the J gene lost 7 bases, with 10 bases spanning the gap. The length of the CDR3 is 15 residues. The germline gives CDR1 LGHDT, CDR2 YNNKEL (reference sequence). The CDR3 DNA is TGTGCCAGCAGCCAAGACTCGAACAACGCCAACGTCCTGACTTTC. Protein sequence: CASSQDSNNANVLTF.

Ten or more counts support this clonotype. The chain recombines TRBV7-2 with TRBJ1-2; the D gene is possibly TRBD1 (6 bases). The CDR3 sequence is 13 residues long. Germline CDR1 is SGHTA and CDR2 is FQGNSA. V was clipped by 1 base and J by 3 bases, with 6 bases between them. The DNA for the CDR3 is TGTGCCAGCAGCTTAGACAGGGACTATGGCTACACCTTC. This encodes CASSLDRDYGYTF.

This clonotype was recorded at least ten times. This rearrangement joins TRBV9 to TRBJ2-3; the match to TRBD2 covers 9 bases. V was clipped by 4 bases and J by 0 bases; unmatched bases: 0. Germline lookup yields CDR1 SGDLS and CDR2 YYNGEE. The CDR3 is 14 amino acids. This chain's CDR3 is CASSLAGSTDTQYF. In nucleotides, the CDR3 is TGTGCCAGCAGCCTAGCGGGGAGCACAGATACGCAGTATTTT. Filled out from reference TRBV9 and TRBJ2-3, the complete variable domain reads DSGVTQTPKHLITATGQRVTLRCSPRSGDLSVYWYQQSLDQGLQFLIQYYNGEERAKGNILERFSAQQFPDLHSELNLSSLELGDSALYFCASSLAGSTDTQYFGPGTRLTVL.

This clonotype came up many times. The chain joins TRBV29-1 to TRBJ2-3; no firm D call. The CDR3 covers 13 residues. Germline V lookup: CDR1 SQVTM, CDR2 ANQGSEA. V lost 7 bases, J lost 0 bases, and 11 bases lay in between. DNA for the CDR3: TGCAGCGGGCAGGTCACTAGCACAGATACGCAGTATTTT. Translated, it gives CSGQVTSTDTQYF.

There are a few counts of this clonotype. J is TRBJ2-3 and V is TRBV18; D might be TRBD2 (6 bases). With 1 base removed from V and 0 bases from J, the gap between germline ends came to 11 bases. The CDR3 totals 16 residues. CDR1 is KGHSH, CDR2 LQKENI, per germline. CDR3 coding DNA: TGTGCCAGCTCACCACGGTTAGCGGCAAGCACAGATACGCAGTATTTT. It codes for CASSPRLAASTDTQYF.

This clonotype was seen a few times. J is TRBJ2-1 and V is TRBV6-1, with D possibly TRBD1 on 5 matching bases. Trimming removed 10 bases from V and 5 bases from J, with 12 bases in between. The germline CDR1 and CDR2 sequences are MNHNS and SASEGT. The CDR3 consists of 12 residues. The CDR3 protein is CANTGIDNEQFF. The CDR3 DNA reads TGTGCCAACACAGGTATCGACAATGAGCAGTTCTTC.

This clonotype showed up many times. The V and J genes are TRBV19 and TRBJ2-1; D is unclear. The CDR3 has 15 amino acids. Germline V gene lookup returns CDR1 LNHDA and CDR2 SQIVND (reference sequence). The germline V and J ends were trimmed by 4 bases and 0 bases, with 10 bases remaining between them. This CDR3 reads CASSTIGRSYNEQFF. CDR3 bases: TGTGCCAGTAGTACCATCGGGCGCTCCTACAATGAGCAGTTCTTC.

This clonotype was counted at least ten times. The chain carries TRBV14 and TRBJ2-1; maybe TRBD1 (6 bases). CDR1 is SGHDN, CDR2 FVKESK, per germline. The V gene lost 2 bases and the J gene lost 0 bases, with 11 bases spanning the gap. This CDR3 region has 16 residues. The CDR3 loop is CASSQNRDSSYNEQFF. CDR3 bases: TGTGCCAGCAGCCAAAACAGGGATAGCTCCTACAATGAGCAGTTCTTC.

This clonotype has at least ten counts. The gene calls are TRBV20-1 and TRBJ2-1, with 16 nucleotides matching TRBD2. Germline CDR1 DFQATT, CDR2 SNEGSKA (reference sequence). The CDR3 covers 14 residues. CDR3 DNA sequence: TGCTGCCACTCGGCGGGACTAGCGGGAGGGCCGCTGTTCTTC. Its translation is CCHSAGLAGGPLFF.